The T cell receptor (beta chain) described here comes from a study of CD8+ T cells in alopecia areata. Study in general: In an open-label trial, patients got 5 to 10 mg tofacitinib twice daily.

Sequencing used cDNA as its template, made by extracting RNA and reverse transcribing it. Measured with immunoSEQ multiplex PCR; TCRdb has only the in-frame clones, and not every one. The table shows roughly 200,000 clones, with about 48% occurring only once. Sample treatment: oral pan-JAK inhibitor, 5-10 mg twice daily. Alopecia areata patients provided lesional scalp punch biopsies and peripheral blood. This clone was detected only a few times. Germline CDR1 is MDHEN and CDR2 is SYDVKM. The CDR3 spans 13 residues. V was trimmed by 3 bases and J by 4 bases, leaving 7 bases between them. This specimen was CD8+ T cells sorted from blood, taken at week 24, from a patient treated with tofacitinib. The gene calls are TRBV28 and TRBJ2-1; D is unclear. This TCR came from a human donor with alopecia areata. The CDR3 spells CASSLTAYNEQFF. The CDR3 nucleotides are TGTGCCAGCAGTTTGACGGCGTACAATGAGCAGTTCTTC.